Included here is one T cell receptor (beta chain) sequence, with context. Trimming pared 2 bases from V and 1 base from J, leaving 9 bases between. The CDR3 spans 15 residues. CDR1 and CDR2 from the germline V gene are MNHEY and SVGAGI. This specimen belongs to a study of cytomegalovirus exposure and HLA in healthy donors. The PCR used 60 Vbeta and 13 Jbeta primers. Only in-frame clones appear in the TCRdb table, and some are missing; sequencing was by immunoSEQ multiplex PCR. The sample has 250,000 to 350,000 clones, 72% seen once; the top ten hold under 3%. The sequencing sample was made of PBMCs. The chain has TRBV6-5 and TRBJ2-1, with D maybe TRBD2 (6 bases). The TCR comes from a female donor in good health and CMV-seronegative. The CDR3 region has the DNA TGTGCCAGCAGTTACAGGCGGGAATCCTACAATGAGCAGTTCTTC. The encoded protein is CASSYRRESYNEQFF.